The 4 T cell receptor beta chains reported below all come from one sample, sequenced in a study of T-cell reconstitution after alpha-beta-depleted transplantation in children. For TCRbeta, the library was prepared with unique molecular identifiers. MiXCR, run by TCRdb on the PCR reads, gives a single entry per CDR3 protein. The sample records about 420,000 distinct CDR3 sequences, approximately 10% being singletons. Sequenced material: PBMCs from the stem cell graft donor, taken from the stem cell graft. The origin of the receptors is a human donor who donated a stem cell graft to a child with acute myeloid leukemia.

J is TRBJ2-5 and V is TRBV7-9, with a possible D match to TRBD1 (5 bases). CDR1 is SEHNR and CDR2 is FQNEAQ in the germline V gene (reference sequence). V was clipped by 6 bases and J by 5 bases, with 22 bases between them. This CDR3 spans 16 amino acids. CDR3 in amino acids: CASSELETATQETQYF. The CDR3 DNA follows: TGTGCCAGCAGTGAACTTGAGACAGCTACCCAGGAGACCCAGTACTTC.

This clonotype turned up a few times. This chain connects TRBV5-4 to TRBJ2-1; 11 nucleotides line up with TRBD2. Per the germline V gene, CDR1 is SGHNT and CDR2 is YYREEE (reference sequence). This CDR3 spans 14 amino acids. V lost 9 bases to trimming and J lost 7 bases; unmatched junction nucleotides: 9. The CDR3 DNA reads as TGTGCCACCTTAGCAATAGCGGGAGGGAATGAGCAGTTCTTC. Its translation: CATLAIAGGNEQFF.

The chain couples TRBV4-3 to TRBJ2-2; perhaps TRBD2 as D (7 bases). This CDR3 spans 15 amino acids. The V gene lost 4 bases and the J gene lost 0 bases, with 9 bases spanning the gap. The V gene's germline CDR1 is LGHNA and CDR2 YSLEER. CDR3 DNA: TGCGCCAGCAGCCGCGGGGGCGCGAACACCGGGGAGCTGTTTTTT. Protein product: CASSRGGANTGELFF.

This clonotype was observed a handful of times. The J gene is TRBJ2-1, the V gene TRBV27, with D unresolved. The CDR3 contains 14 residues. V lost 4 bases and J lost 3, with 10 bases in between. The germline gives CDR1 MNHEY, CDR2 SMNVEV (reference sequence). This chain's CDR3 is CASSYSALYNEQFF. The CDR3 DNA is TGTGCCAGCAGTTATTCCGCACTCTACAATGAGCAGTTCTTC.